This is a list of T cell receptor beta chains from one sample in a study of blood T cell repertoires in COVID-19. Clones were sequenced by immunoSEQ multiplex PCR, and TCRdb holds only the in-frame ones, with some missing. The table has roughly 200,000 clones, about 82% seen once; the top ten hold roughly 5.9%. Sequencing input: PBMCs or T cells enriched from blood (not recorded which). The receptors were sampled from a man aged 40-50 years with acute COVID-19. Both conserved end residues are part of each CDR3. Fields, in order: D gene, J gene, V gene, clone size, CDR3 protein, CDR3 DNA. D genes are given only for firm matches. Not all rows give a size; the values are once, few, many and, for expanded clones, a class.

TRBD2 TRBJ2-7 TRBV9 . CASSVGPSSGSYEQYF TGTGCCAGCAGCGTAGGGCCCTCTAGCGGGAGTTACGAGCAGTACTTC
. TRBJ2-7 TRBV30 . CALRGAGASYEQYF TGTGCCTTGAGGGGGGCGGGAGCCTCCTACGAGCAGTACTTC
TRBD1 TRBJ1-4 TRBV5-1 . CASSLSPTGAGFEELFF TGCGCCAGCAGCTTGTCCCCCACAGGGGCTGGATTTGAGGAACTGTTTTTT
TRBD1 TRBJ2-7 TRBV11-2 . CASRTPQGRSYEQYF TGTGCCAGCAGAACACCACAGGGGCGCTCCTACGAGCAGTACTTC
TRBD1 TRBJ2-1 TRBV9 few CASSVQGAGYNEQFF TGTGCCAGCAGCGTCCAGGGGGCAGGATACAATGAGCAGTTCTTC
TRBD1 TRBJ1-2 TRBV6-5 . CASSYRDRGTYGYTF TGTGCCAGCAGTTACCGGGACAGGGGAACCTATGGCTACACCTTC
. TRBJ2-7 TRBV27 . CASSPRTGEQYF TGTGCCAGCAGTCCCAGGACTGGGGAGCAGTACTTC
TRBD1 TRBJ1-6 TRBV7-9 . CASSSTGDNSPLHF TGTGCCAGCAGCAGCACAGGGGATAATTCACCCCTCCACTTT
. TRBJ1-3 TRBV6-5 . CASSYSSGNTIYF TGTGCCAGCAGTTACTCGTCAGGAAACACCATATATTTT
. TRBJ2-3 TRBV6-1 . CASSESRDTQYF TGTGCCAGCAGTGAATCGCGGGATACGCAGTATTTT